Below, 10 T cell receptor beta chains from the same sample are listed, as sequenced in a study of T-cell memory formation after mild COVID-19. Via MiXCR, TCRdb re-called the 5' RACE reads, giving one row per CDR3 protein. The sample holds under 350,000 distinct CDR3 sequences, 15% to 20% seen once. The sequenced sample consisted of PBMCs or a T cell subset sorted from them (not recorded which). These receptor sequences come from a man aged 18 to 30 who had mild COVID-19 (a few samples of this study predate the infection). Cell type and time point are not known.

This clonotype has only a few counts. V gene TRBV5-1 combines with J gene TRBJ2-7, with D perhaps TRBD1 (5 bases). The CDR3 consists of 14 residues. Germline V gene data show CDR1 as SGHRS and CDR2 as YFSETQ. Deletions cut 2 bases from V and 1 base from J, with 10 bases between. The DNA for the CDR3 is TGCGCCAGCAGCTTATCGACAGTATCCTACGAGCAGTACTTC. This encodes CASSLSTVSYEQYF.

A remark on this clonotype: A read error may be the cause here, since a much bigger clone is one base away. The V call is TRBV5-6, the J call TRBJ2-7, with TRBD1 matching over 7 bases. CDR1 is SGHDT, CDR2 YYEEEE, per germline. This CDR3 has 12 residues. V gave up 3 bases and J gave up 3 bases; unmatched junction bases: 0. CDR3 sequence (DNA): TGTGCCAGCAGCTACAGGGGCTACGAGCAGTACTTC. Amino acid sequence: CASSYRGYEQYF.

Many counts were recorded for this clonotype. The genes are TRBV7-9 and TRBJ1-6, with D maybe TRBD1 (6 bases). Germline values: CDR1 SEHNR, CDR2 FQNEAQ (reference sequence). The V gene lost 2 bases and the J gene lost 11 bases, with 10 bases spanning the gap. The CDR3 loop spans 13 amino acids. The CDR3 DNA sequence: TGTGCCAGCAGCTTACAGGGGAATACACCCCTCCACTTT. Amino acid sequence: CASSLQGNTPLHF.

This sequence joins TRBV2 and TRBJ1-3, with D unresolved. V gave up 2 bases and J gave up 0 bases, with 8 bases separating them. The CDR3 is 15 residues long. Per the germline V gene, CDR1 is SNHLY and CDR2 is FYNNEI. The CDR3 sequence is CASSETTSSGNTIYF. The CDR3 DNA sequence: TGTGCCAGCAGTGAAACAACCAGCTCTGGAAACACCATATATTTT.

This clonotype was detected a few times. V usage is TRBV12-3 or TRBV12-4 and J usage is TRBJ1-5; the D is unclear. V was pared by 5 bases and J by 0 bases, with 8 bases between. The CDR3 length is 14 residues. The CDR3 coding sequence is TGTGCCAGCAGTCCGGACGGTAGCAATCAGCCCCAGCATTTT. This sequence encodes CASSPDGSNQPQHF.

This clonotype turned up a few times. The junction departs from germline at one end; a sequencing error may be responsible. The chain combines TRBV29-1 with TRBJ2-3; D call uncertain. Germline CDR1 and CDR2: SQVTM and ANQGSEA. This CDR3 spans 13 amino acids. CDR3 loop: CSVVSHEKDAQYF. In nucleotides, the CDR3 is TGCAGCGTTGTATCACATGAGAAAGATGCGCAGTATTTT.

The J gene is TRBJ2-2, the V gene TRBV6-6, with TRBD1 matching 8 bases. The CDR3 is 16 residues long. Germline CDR1 is MNHNY and CDR2 is SVGAGI (reference sequence). V lost 9 bases to trimming and J lost 8 bases; unmatched junction nucleotides: 17. The CDR3 DNA sequence: TGTGCCAGTACCATTACGGACCAGGGGGCGCGTGGGGAGCTGTTTTTT. Protein sequence: CASTITDQGARGELFF.

This clonotype was counted only a few times. In nucleotides, the CDR3 is TGCGCCAGCAGCCAAGGATTACAGGGGTCGGGTGAGCAGTTCTTC. It codes for CASSQGLQGSGEQFF. The chain has TRBV4-3 and TRBJ2-1; 7 nucleotides align to TRBD1. There are 15 residues in the CDR3. V was pared by 1 base and J by 9 bases, with 9 bases of the junction left unmatched. Germline values: CDR1 LGHNA, CDR2 YSLEER.

The chain uses TRBV7-2 and TRBJ1-1; 7 nucleotides agree with TRBD1. With V trimmed by 7 bases and J by 5 bases, 10 bases remained unmatched. This CDR3 region has 14 residues. Germline V gives CDR1 SGHTA, CDR2 FQGNSA. The CDR3 DNA sequence: TGTGCCAGCACCCTCGACAGGGAAGGTACTGAAGCTTTCTTT. This sequence encodes CASTLDREGTEAFF.

In nucleotides, the CDR3 is TGCGCCAGCAGCCCCCGGTTGAACAATGAGCAGTTCTTC. This encodes CASSPRLNNEQFF. The chain combines TRBV4-3 with TRBJ2-1; D remains ambiguous. The CDR3 runs to 13 residues. The germline CDR1 and CDR2 sequences are LGHNA and YSLEER. Between the trimmed V and J ends, which lost 4 bases and 5 bases, there was a span of 9 bases.